This T cell receptor beta chain derives from a study of T cell responses to AZD1222 COVID-19 vaccine. Germline CDR1 and CDR2: KGHDR and SFDVKD. This CDR3 contains 13 residues. V shed 6 bases and J 6 bases; nucleotides not matched to a gene: 3. Some clones are missing from TCRdb's copy, which holds only in-frame ones; the method was immunoSEQ multiplex PCR. The table shows approximately 65,000 clones, with 85% to 90% occurring only once. The clonotype was recovered from an adult in good health. The source material was peripheral blood, sampled on day 0 of AZD1222 vaccination. The chain couples TRBV24-1 to TRBJ2-2, with 7 bases matching TRBD1. CDR3 region: CATSKGAAGELFF. CDR3 coding DNA: TGTGCCACCAGTAAGGGGGCGGCCGGGGAGCTGTTTTTT.